The clone carrying this TCR beta chain was seen many times. RNA was extracted from bulk tissue without any cell sorting. Chemotherapy-naive patients with new lung cancer underwent thoracic surgery in China, August–November 2014. V shed 5 bases and J shed 0 bases, with 12 bases lying between them. This CDR3 has 15 residues. The germline CDR1 and CDR2 sequences are MDHEN and SYDVKM. These data come from a study of tumor and adjacent non-tumor tissue in lung cancer. Study in general: The cohort had around eleven adenocarcinoma, a couple of squamous cell and 1 small cell patients. The patients, 10 or so men and a few women, were about 31 to 76 with stage I to III disease.

The library came from three nested PCR rounds adapted from ARM-PCR protocols. TCRdb fed the multiplex PCR reads into MiXCR, producing one record per CDR3 protein. This sample has tens of thousands of distinct CDR3 sequences, with 55% to 70% found just once. The rearrangement uses TRBV28 and TRBJ2-3; no definite D call. The receptor comes from a man aged 45-65 years with non-small cell lung cancer. The sample was lung tumor tissue. CDR3 sequence: CASSPLVRSTDTQYF. Written as DNA, the CDR3 is TGTGCCAGCAGTCCTTTAGTTAGAAGCACAGATACGCAGTATTTT.